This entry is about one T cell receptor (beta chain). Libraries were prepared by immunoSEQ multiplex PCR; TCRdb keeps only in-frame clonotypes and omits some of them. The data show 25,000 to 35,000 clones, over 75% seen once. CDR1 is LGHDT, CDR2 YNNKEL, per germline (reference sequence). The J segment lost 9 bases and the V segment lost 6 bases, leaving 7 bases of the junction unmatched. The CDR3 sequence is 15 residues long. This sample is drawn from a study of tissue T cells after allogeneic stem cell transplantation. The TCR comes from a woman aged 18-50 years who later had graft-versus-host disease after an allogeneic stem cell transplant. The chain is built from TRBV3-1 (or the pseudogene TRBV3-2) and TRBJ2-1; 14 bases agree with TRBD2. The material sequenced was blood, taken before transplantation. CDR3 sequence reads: CASRREGLAGGEQFF. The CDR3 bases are TGTGCCAGCAGGCGGGAAGGACTAGCGGGAGGTGAGCAGTTCTTC.